These 15 T cell receptor beta chains share one sample of origin, sequenced in a study of blood T cell repertoires in COVID-19. Here immunoSEQ multiplex PCR was the method, and the copy in TCRdb shows in-frame clones only, minus some. This sample has about 160,000 clones, with roughly 81% found just once. The sequenced sample consisted of peripheral blood. The receptor set was obtained from a woman aged 55-69 years with COVID-19, enrolled during active disease.

V gene TRBV4-1 combines with J gene TRBJ1-2; 8 bases are a match to TRBD1. Trimming cost V 3 bases and J 7 bases; bases outside gene matches: 10. CDR1 is MGHRA, CDR2 YSYEKL, per germline. This CDR3 is built from 15 residues. The CDR3 nucleotides read TGCGCCAGCAGCCACCCAGACAGGGGATTTGGTGGCTACACCTTC. It specifies CASSHPDRGFGGYTF.

This chain connects TRBV23-1 to TRBJ1-3; D is perhaps TRBD1 (6 bases). TRBV23-1 is known as an ORF, though its function is uncertain. The CDR3 length is 14 residues. The V end was cut by 3 bases, the J end by 4 bases, with 10 bases between. The CDR3 sequence is CASSQGASGNTIYF. CDR3 coding DNA: TGCGCCAGCAGTCAGGGGGCCTCCGGAAACACCATATATTTT.

The V gene is TRBV12-3 or TRBV12-4, the J gene TRBJ2-7; 8 bases line up with TRBD1. This CDR3 spans 13 amino acids. V was clipped by 4 bases and J by 6 bases; unmatched bases: 5. CDR3 nucleotide sequence: TGTGCCAGCAGTTACGCTACAGGGGGCGAGCAGTACTTC. Translation: CASSYATGGEQYF.

CDR3 protein: CASSQDRTFIYGYTF. CDR3 DNA: TGTGCCAGCAGCCAAGACAGGACTTTCATTTATGGCTACACCTTC. This chain uses TRBV4-2 with TRBJ1-2; no definite D call. Between the trimmed V and J ends, which lost 0 bases and 5 bases, there was a span of 13 bases. Germline values: CDR1 LGHNA, CDR2 YNFKEQ. The CDR3 covers 15 residues.

The chain has TRBV3-1 (or the pseudogene TRBV3-2) and TRBJ1-2; no clear D gene. In germline, CDR1 is LGHDT, CDR2 YNNKEL (reference sequence). V lost 0 bases to trimming and J lost 6 bases, with 8 bases between them. This CDR3 has 13 residues. In DNA form, the CDR3 reads TGTGCCAGCAGCCAAGACATAAGAGATGGCTACACCTTC. Its protein product is CASSQDIRDGYTF.

The chain joins TRBV24-1 to TRBJ2-2; 11 nucleotides align to TRBD1. The CDR3 loop spans 16 amino acids. V shed 2 bases, J shed 5 bases, and the junction held 3 bases outside the gene matches. Per the germline V gene, CDR1 is KGHDR and CDR2 is SFDVKD. The CDR3 DNA reads TGTGCCACCAGTGATTCGGGACAGGGGGGGACCGGGGAGCTGTTTTTT. Protein sequence: CATSDSGQGGTGELFF.

This clone was recorded a few times. V and J are TRBV12-5 and TRBJ1-1; D ambiguous. Per the germline V gene, CDR1 is LGHNT and CDR2 is FRNRAP. V lost 5 bases and J lost 1, with 17 bases in between. The CDR3 runs 16 residues. This CDR3 is CASGTPLLTGNTEAFF. The CDR3 region has the DNA TGTGCTAGTGGTACCCCCCTACTGACGGGGAACACTGAAGCTTTCTTT.

The chain carries TRBV6-2 or TRBV6-3 and TRBJ2-5; tentatively, D is TRBD2 (5 bases). Trimming removed 0 bases from V and 1 base from J, with 9 bases in between. The CDR3 spans 15 residues. Germline V gene data show CDR1 as MNHEY and CDR2 as SVGEGT. The CDR3 sequence: CASSYSGLAQETQYF. In nucleotides, the CDR3 is TGTGCCAGCAGTTACTCGGGTCTAGCCCAAGAGACCCAGTACTTC.

This chain uses TRBV7-9 with TRBJ2-1, with a tentative D call TRBD1 (6 bases). V was trimmed by 8 bases and J by 0 bases, leaving 8 bases between them. The CDR3 runs to 13 residues. CDR1 is SEHNR, CDR2 FQNEAQ, per germline (reference sequence). The CDR3 bases are TGTGCCAGCTCGGACAGCTCCTACAATGAGCAGTTCTTC. Translated: CASSDSSYNEQFF.

This clone was detected a few times. The V gene is TRBV14, the J gene TRBJ1-1; D gene uncertain. CDR3 size: 13 residues. CDR1 SGHDN and CDR2 FVKESK come from the germline V gene. Trimming took off 4 bases at V and 3 bases at J, with 9 bases between the two ends. This CDR3 is CASSRASYTEAFF. Written as DNA, the CDR3 is TGTGCCAGCAGCCGGGCCTCCTACACTGAAGCTTTCTTT.

V usage is TRBV27 and J usage is TRBJ1-2; D gene unclear. Germline-derived CDR1 and CDR2 are MNHEY and SMNVEV (reference sequence). The CDR3 totals 13 residues. V lost 4 bases and J lost 3, with 9 bases in between. Here the CDR3 reads CASSYGVDYGYTF. The CDR3 region has the DNA TGTGCCAGCAGTTATGGAGTGGACTATGGCTACACCTTC.

The chain has TRBV11-2 and TRBJ1-2; 7 bases fit TRBD1. The CDR3 consists of 13 residues. The V gene's germline CDR1 is SGHAT and CDR2 FQNNGV. The junction had 5 bases not matched to a gene; V was cut back by 3 bases and J by 7 bases. In DNA, the CDR3 is TGTGCCAGCAGCTTCCGACAGGGTAGTGGCTACACCTTC. Translated: CASSFRQGSGYTF.

V is TRBV21-1 and J is TRBJ2-7; TRBD1, the table's D call, lacks a check against the DNA. TRBV21-1 is annotated as a pseudogene. This CDR3 is 17 amino acids long. CDR3 bases: TGTGCCAGCAGCAAAGCTGAGGGACAGCTAAGCTCCTACGAGCAGTACGTC. Translating it yields CASSKAEGQLSSYEQYV.

This chain uses TRBV18 with TRBJ1-2, with TRBD1 matching over 9 bases. This CDR3 has 15 residues. Germline V lookup: CDR1 KGHSH, CDR2 LQKENI. V shed 5 bases, J shed 8 bases, and the junction held 12 bases outside the gene matches. CDR3 DNA: TGTGCCAGCTCAACTGGACAGGGGCGTTTTGGGGGCTACACCTTC. It codes for CASSTGQGRFGGYTF.

The CDR3, as DNA: TGTGCCAGTAGTTTACTAGCGGGGACCTACAATGAGCAGTTCTTC. Its translation is CASSLLAGTYNEQFF. This chain uses TRBV19 with TRBJ2-1; 10 bases match TRBD2. Trimming at V came to 5 bases and at J to 2 bases, leaving 3 bases not matched to a gene. The CDR3 covers 15 residues. The germline gives CDR1 LNHDA, CDR2 SQIVND (reference sequence).